Below are 2 T cell receptor beta chains sequenced from a single sample in a study of blood T cell repertoires in COVID-19. Some clones are missing from TCRdb's copy, which holds only in-frame ones; the method was immunoSEQ multiplex PCR. The table records a few hundred thousand clones, more than 85% of them present only once. Sequenced material: PBMCs or T cells enriched from blood (not recorded which). The receptors stem from a woman in her 30s who had recovered from COVID-19.

The chain has TRBV19 and TRBJ1-2; D is undetermined. Trimming took off 5 bases at V and 3 bases at J, with 10 bases between the two ends. Germline-derived CDR1 and CDR2 are LNHDA and SQIVND (reference sequence). CDR3 length equals 13 residues. CDR3 sequence: CASSEYGDYGYTF. The DNA for the CDR3 is TGTGCCAGTAGTGAATACGGAGACTATGGCTACACCTTC.

This chain connects TRBV6-5 to TRBJ1-4; D call uncertain. The V end lost 7 bases, the J end lost 4 bases, and 13 bases lay between the germline ends. CDR1 MNHEY and CDR2 SVGAGI come from the germline V gene. The CDR3 sequence is 14 residues long. CDR3 nucleotide sequence: TGTGCCAGCAAACTAAGAGGGATTAATGAAAAACTGTTTTTT. Translation gives CASKLRGINEKLFF.